Listed below are T cell receptor beta chains from one sample, sequenced in a study of immune heterogeneity within non-small cell lung tumors. A single record per CDR3 protein comes from TCRdb applying MiXCR to the multiplex PCR reads. This table has about 4,700 distinct CDR3 sequences, less than 25% appearing once. Source material: lung tumor tissue. Receptors originate from a man between 60 and 75 years old with non-small cell lung cancer. The CDR3 runs from the conserved cysteine through the conserved F or W. Fields, in order: J gene, clone size, V gene, D gene, CDR3 protein, CDR3 DNA. The D gene is left open where the match is weak. Some rows have no size entry. The others give once, few or many, or a class for an expanded clone.

TRBJ1-1 . TRBV3-1 . CASSQEWAGRNTEAFF TGTGCCAGCAGCCAAGAGTGGGCGGGGAGGAACACTGAAGCTTTCTTT
TRBJ2-2 . TRBV12-3/TRBV12-4 . CASSLLAENTGELFF TGTGCCAGCAGTTTACTGGCCGAGAACACCGGGGAGCTGTTTTTT
TRBJ1-1 few TRBV6-1 . CASSESARPEAFF TGTGCCAGCAGTGAATCCGCCCGTCCAGAAGCTTTCTTT
TRBJ1-5 few TRBV18 . CASRANKRDNQPQHF TGTGCCAGCCGGGCGAATAAGAGGGACAATCAGCCCCAGCATTTT
TRBJ2-7 few TRBV7-8 TRBD1 CASSSGQGDLEQYF TGTGCCAGCAGCTCCGGACAGGGGGATCTCGAGCAGTACTTC
TRBJ1-6 few TRBV13 . CASSLWTAGGSPLHF TGTGCCAGCAGCTTATGGACAGCGGGGGGTTCACCCCTCCACTTT
TRBJ2-7 medium-sized TRBV24-1 TRBD1 CAAGTGSYEQYF TGTGCCGCCGGGACAGGCTCCTACGAGCAGTACTTC
TRBJ1-3 . TRBV5-4 . CASSLGGGPGNTIYF TGTGCCAGCAGCTTGGGTGGGGGGCCTGGAAACACCATATATTTT
TRBJ1-1 . TRBV9 . CASSVVPYFEAFF TGTGCCAGCAGCGTCGTCCCCTACTTTGAAGCTTTCTTT
TRBJ2-6 . TRBV7-9 . CASSLMWFGANVLTF TGTGCCAGCAGCTTAATGTGGTTTGGGGCCAACGTCCTGACTTTC
TRBJ2-2 medium-sized TRBV20-1 TRBD2 CSAGLAGGTGELFF TGCAGTGCTGGGCTAGCGGGAGGGACCGGGGAGCTGTTTTTT
TRBJ1-2 . TRBV28 TRBD1 CASSFAGQGPTYGYTF TGTGCCAGCAGTTTCGCGGGACAGGGGCCGACCTATGGCTACACCTTC
TRBJ2-1 . TRBV28 TRBD1 CASSFIRPGQGDNEQFF TGTGCCAGCAGTTTCATCAGGCCGGGACAGGGGGACAATGAGCAGTTCTTC
TRBJ2-1 . TRBV7-3 . CASSLPLGSYNEQFF TGTGCCAGCAGCCTCCCGCTTGGCTCCTACAATGAGCAGTTCTTC
TRBJ1-5 . TRBV12-3/TRBV12-4 . CASSLGDQPQHF TGTGCCAGCAGTTTAGGGGACCAGCCCCAGCATTTT
TRBJ2-7 . TRBV4-1 TRBD1 CASSEGQGTYEQYF TGCGCCAGCAGCGAAGGACAGGGGACCTACGAGCAGTACTTC
TRBJ1-5 . TRBV20-1 . CSARDLLGGGNQPQHF TGCAGTGCTAGAGATCTCTTGGGAGGGGGCAATCAGCCCCAGCATTTT
TRBJ2-1 few TRBV2 . CASSEGIRNEQFF TGTGCCAGCAGTGAGGGTATCAGGAATGAGCAGTTCTTC
TRBJ2-2 few TRBV11-3 . CASSIRGIGMGGELFF TGTGCCAGCAGCATCCGGGGGATCGGGATGGGCGGGGAGCTGTTTTTT
TRBJ1-1 medium-sized TRBV30 . CAWSGDVGTEAFF TGTGCCTGGAGTGGCGATGTCGGCACTGAAGCTTTCTTT
TRBJ2-3 . TRBV7-2 TRBD2 CASGGSGSVGDTQYF TGTGCCAGCGGGGGGAGCGGGAGCGTGGGGGATACGCAGTATTTT
TRBJ2-1 . TRBV28 . CASNPLGERLYNEQFF TGTGCCAGCAACCCTCTGGGGGAGCGGCTTTACAATGAGCAGTTCTTC
TRBJ2-3 . TRBV19 . CASSPSGDTQYF TGTGCCAGTAGTCCCAGCGGGGATACGCAGTATTTT
TRBJ1-3 large TRBV6-1 TRBD1 CASSAGQLSGNTIYF TGTGCCAGCAGCGCGGGACAGCTCTCTGGAAACACCATATATTTT
TRBJ2-3 few TRBV2 . CASRMGGRTDTQYF TGTGCCAGCCGGATGGGGGGACGGACAGATACGCAGTATTTT
TRBJ2-5 . TRBV30 . CAWGARRETQYF TGTGCCTGGGGTGCTAGAAGAGAGACCCAGTACTTC
TRBJ2-5 few TRBV11-2 TRBD1 CASSFRGRRAETQYF TGTGCCAGCAGCTTCAGGGGGCGGAGGGCAGAGACCCAGTACTTC
TRBJ2-2 few TRBV20-1 . CSARGGSGTGELFF TGCAGTGCTAGAGGAGGGAGCGGCACCGGGGAGCTGTTTTTT
TRBJ1-2 . TRBV11-2 TRBD1 CASSLVTGVDGYTF TGTGCCAGCAGCTTAGTGACAGGGGTTGATGGCTACACCTTC
TRBJ2-7 few TRBV20-1 . CSASNPSGTYEQYF TGCAGTGCTAGTAACCCCTCCGGGACCTACGAGCAGTACTTC
TRBJ2-4 . TRBV20-1 . CSARAGAKGNIQYF TGCAGTGCTAGGGCCGGGGCAAAGGGAAACATTCAGTACTTC
TRBJ2-1 medium-sized TRBV6-5 . CASSYKPSSYNEQFF TGTGCCAGCAGTTACAAGCCGAGCTCCTACAATGAGCAGTTCTTC
TRBJ2-3 medium-sized TRBV30 TRBD2 CAWSKGTLREKADTQYF TGTGCCTGGAGTAAGGGGACCCTGCGGGAGAAAGCAGATACGCAGTATTTT
TRBJ1-2 medium-sized TRBV5-6 . CASSPTENYGYTF TGTGCCAGCAGCCCAACCGAAAACTATGGCTACACCTTC
TRBJ2-1 . TRBV7-3 TRBD2 CASSLTAAGLNNEPFF TGTGCCAGCAGCTTAACGGCAGCGGGACTAAACAATGAGCCGTTCTTC
TRBJ1-5 . TRBV4-1 . CASSQTLGALGQPQHF TGCGCCAGCAGCCAAACTCTGGGGGCGCTGGGTCAGCCCCAGCATTTT
TRBJ2-1 . TRBV20-1 . CSDTYYDYSYNEQFF TGCAGTGACACTTACTACGATTACTCCTACAATGAGCAGTTCTTC
TRBJ2-1 . TRBV20-1 TRBD2 CSAKGTSGSSYNEQFF TGCAGTGCTAAAGGGACTAGCGGAAGCTCCTACAATGAGCAGTTCTTC
TRBJ2-3 . TRBV12-3/TRBV12-4 TRBD2 CASSPPAGVGDTQYF TGTGCCAGCAGTCCCCCCGCGGGAGTTGGAGATACGCAGTATTTT
TRBJ2-6 medium-sized TRBV27 . CASSLLPRSGANVLTF TGTGCCAGCAGTTTACTCCCCCGCTCTGGGGCCAACGTCCTGACTTTC
TRBJ1-1 few TRBV12-3/TRBV12-4 . CASSRRVGLNTEAFF TGTGCCAGCAGCCGCCGTGTGGGGCTGAACACTGAAGCTTTCTTT
TRBJ2-1 few TRBV12-3/TRBV12-4 . CASSLRRYNNEQFF TGTGCCAGCAGTTTAAGGCGCTATAACAATGAGCAGTTCTTC
TRBJ2-3 once TRBV25-1 . CASSELGRSVQYF TGTGCCAGCAGTGAATTAGGGAGATCTGTGCAGTATTTT
TRBJ2-3 few TRBV2 TRBD2 CASRPGLGGADTQYF TGTGCCAGCAGGCCGGGACTAGGAGGGGCAGATACGCAGTATTTT
TRBJ1-6 . TRBV6-2/TRBV6-3 TRBD1 CASKLDREDSPLHF TGTGCCAGCAAGCTCGACAGGGAGGATTCACCCCTCCACTTT
TRBJ2-1 few TRBV12-3/TRBV12-4 TRBD2 CASRKTSGRGYNEQFF TGTGCCAGCAGAAAGACTAGCGGGAGGGGCTACAATGAGCAGTTCTTC